Presented here are 4 T cell receptor beta chains from one specimen sequenced in a study of OX40 agonist ivuxolimab in advanced cancers. Data came from immunoSEQ multiplex PCR; TCRdb stores just in-frame clones and leaves some out. In the table there are fewer than 90,000 clones, approximately 90% of which are singletons. The sequencing used CD4+ or CD8+ T cells sorted from blood, collected in a trial of the OX40 agonist ivuxolimab. The source is an adult with an advanced solid tumor such as melanoma, head and neck, liver or kidney cancer.

The chain combines TRBV29-1 with TRBJ1-2; D not certain. Germline CDR1 reads SQVTM; CDR2 reads ANQGSEA. There are 15 residues in the CDR3. V was shortened by 1 base and J by 6 bases, with 18 bases between the two germline ends. CDR3 amino acids: CSVEVQDRISHGYTF. DNA for the CDR3: TGCAGCGTTGAAGTCCAGGACCGAATCTCTCATGGCTACACCTTC.

The rearrangement links TRBV18 to TRBJ2-3; D remains unclear. V shed 6 bases and J shed 4 bases, with 14 bases lying between them. This CDR3 region has 14 residues. Germline V gene sequence: CDR1 KGHSH, CDR2 LQKENI. CDR3: CASSAASSADTQYF. CDR3 sequence (DNA): TGTGCCAGCTCTGCCGCTTCGTCGGCAGATACGCAGTATTTT.

This clone was picked up one time. V usage is TRBV5-4 and J usage is TRBJ1-1; 7 bases agree with TRBD1. Germline V gene lookup returns CDR1 SGHNT and CDR2 YYREEE (reference sequence). Trimming took 5 bases from V and 2 from J; bases not matched to a gene: 6. The CDR3 consists of 14 residues. In nucleotides, the CDR3 is TGTGCCAGCAGGCAGGGGGGGTTAAACACTGAAGCTTTCTTT. Its protein product is CASRQGGLNTEAFF.

The chain carries TRBV5-1 and TRBJ2-3, with a tentative D call TRBD1 (6 bases). Germline V gene data show CDR1 as SGHRS and CDR2 as YFSETQ. Trimming took off 4 bases at V and 2 bases at J, with 14 bases between the two ends. The CDR3 sequence is 15 residues long. The CDR3 sequence: CASSARGTPTDTQYF. As DNA, the CDR3 is TGCGCCAGCAGCGCAAGGGGGACCCCCACAGATACGCAGTATTTT.